This TCR beta chain was recorded in a study of CD8 T cells in Susac syndrome. RNA in amounts of about 0.5 to 1 ug was reverse transcribed with random hexamers. Amplification of TCR beta CDR3 spanned 54 Vbeta and 13 Jbeta via immunoSEQ multiplex PCR. Via MiXCR, TCRdb re-called the immunoSEQ multiplex PCR reads, giving one row per CDR3 protein. The table lists around 230,000 distinct CDR3 sequences, 95% of them singletons. TCR beta sequencing covered blood CD8+ and CD4+ T cells. Negative isolation was used for CD8+ and CD4+ T cells and FACS enrichment for TEMRA cells. In its sample, this clonotype was seen once. The source material was CD4+ T cells from PBMCs. The sequence was obtained from a human donor with multiple sclerosis.

CDR3 loop: CATSDHRVETQYF. As DNA, the CDR3 is TGTGCCACCAGTGACCACAGGGTCGAGACCCAGTACTTC. This chain connects TRBV24-1 to TRBJ2-5, with D possibly matching TRBD1 (6 bases). This CDR3 contains 13 residues. V lost 4 bases to trimming and J lost 5 bases, with 10 bases between them. The germline V gene has CDR1 KGHDR and CDR2 SFDVKD.